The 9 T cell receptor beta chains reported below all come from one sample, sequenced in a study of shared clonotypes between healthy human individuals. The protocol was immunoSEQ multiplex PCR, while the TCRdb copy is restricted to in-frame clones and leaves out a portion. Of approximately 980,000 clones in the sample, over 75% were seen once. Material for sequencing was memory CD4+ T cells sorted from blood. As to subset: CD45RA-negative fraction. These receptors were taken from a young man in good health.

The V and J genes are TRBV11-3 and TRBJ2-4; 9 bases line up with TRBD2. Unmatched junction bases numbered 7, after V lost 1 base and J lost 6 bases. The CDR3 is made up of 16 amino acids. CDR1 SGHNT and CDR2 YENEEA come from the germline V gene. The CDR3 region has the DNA TGTGCCAGCAGCTTAGGTATTAGCGGGAGAGGAAACATTCAGTACTTC. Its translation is CASSLGISGRGNIQYF.

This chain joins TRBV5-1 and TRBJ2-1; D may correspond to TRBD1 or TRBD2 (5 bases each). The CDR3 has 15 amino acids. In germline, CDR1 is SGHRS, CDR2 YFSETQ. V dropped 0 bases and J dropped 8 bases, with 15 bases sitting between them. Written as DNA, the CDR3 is TGCGCCAGCAGCTTGGTAGCCGGGACCTGGGATGAGCAGTTCTTC. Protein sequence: CASSLVAGTWDEQFF. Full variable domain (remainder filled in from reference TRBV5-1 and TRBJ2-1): KAGVTQTPRYLIKTRGQQVTLSCSPISGHRSVSWYQQTPGQGLQFLFEYFSETQRNKGNFPGRFSGRQFSNSRSEMNVSTLELGDSALYLCASSLVAGTWDEQFFGPGTRLTVL.

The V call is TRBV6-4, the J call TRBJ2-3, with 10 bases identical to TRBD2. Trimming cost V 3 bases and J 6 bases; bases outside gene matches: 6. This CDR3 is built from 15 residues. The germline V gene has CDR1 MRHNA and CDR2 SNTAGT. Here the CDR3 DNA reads TGTGCCAGCAGTGAGTCTAGCGGGAGATCTGATACGCAGTATTTT. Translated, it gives CASSESSGRSDTQYF.

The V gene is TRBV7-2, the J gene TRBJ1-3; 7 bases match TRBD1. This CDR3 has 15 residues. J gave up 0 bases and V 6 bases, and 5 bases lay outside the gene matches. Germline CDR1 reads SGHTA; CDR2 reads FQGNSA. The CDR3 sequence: CASRSGTASGNTIYF. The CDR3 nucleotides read TGTGCCAGCAGGTCCGGGACAGCCTCTGGAAACACCATATATTTT.

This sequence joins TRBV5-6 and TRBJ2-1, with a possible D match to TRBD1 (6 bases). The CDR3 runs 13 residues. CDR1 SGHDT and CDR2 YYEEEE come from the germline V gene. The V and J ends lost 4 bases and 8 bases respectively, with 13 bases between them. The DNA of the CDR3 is TGTGCCAGCAGCCTCCAGGGGTCCGATGAGCAGTTCTTC. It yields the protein CASSLQGSDEQFF.

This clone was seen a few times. The CDR3 coding sequence is TGTGCCAGCTTGGGCTTAGCCAAAAACATTCAGTACTTC. The encoded protein is CASLGLAKNIQYF. The chain couples TRBV2 to TRBJ2-4, with unresolved D. CDR1 is SNHLY, CDR2 FYNNEI, per germline. The ends were cut back, 8 bases at V and 0 bases at J, with 8 bases in the middle. The CDR3 is made up of 13 amino acids.

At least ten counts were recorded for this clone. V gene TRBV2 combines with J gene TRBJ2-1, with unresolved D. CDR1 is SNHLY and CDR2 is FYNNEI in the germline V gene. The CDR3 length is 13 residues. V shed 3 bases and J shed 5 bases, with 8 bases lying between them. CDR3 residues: CASSEGNHNEQFF. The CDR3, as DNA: TGTGCCAGCAGTGAGGGTAATCACAATGAGCAGTTCTTC.

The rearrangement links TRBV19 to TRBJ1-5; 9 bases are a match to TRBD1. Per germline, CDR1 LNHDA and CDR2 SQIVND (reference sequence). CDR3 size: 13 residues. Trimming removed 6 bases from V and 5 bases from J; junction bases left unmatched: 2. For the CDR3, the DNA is TGTGCCAGTAGGGACAGGGGCGATCAGCCCCAGCATTTT. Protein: CASRDRGDQPQHF.

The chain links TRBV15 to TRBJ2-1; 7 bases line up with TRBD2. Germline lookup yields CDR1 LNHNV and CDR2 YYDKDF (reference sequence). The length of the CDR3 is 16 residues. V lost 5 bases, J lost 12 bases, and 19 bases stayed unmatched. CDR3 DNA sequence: TGTGCCACCAGCGAAGGGCCAGCGGGGATAATGAGCGTGCAGTTCTTC. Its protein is CATSEGPAGIMSVQFF.